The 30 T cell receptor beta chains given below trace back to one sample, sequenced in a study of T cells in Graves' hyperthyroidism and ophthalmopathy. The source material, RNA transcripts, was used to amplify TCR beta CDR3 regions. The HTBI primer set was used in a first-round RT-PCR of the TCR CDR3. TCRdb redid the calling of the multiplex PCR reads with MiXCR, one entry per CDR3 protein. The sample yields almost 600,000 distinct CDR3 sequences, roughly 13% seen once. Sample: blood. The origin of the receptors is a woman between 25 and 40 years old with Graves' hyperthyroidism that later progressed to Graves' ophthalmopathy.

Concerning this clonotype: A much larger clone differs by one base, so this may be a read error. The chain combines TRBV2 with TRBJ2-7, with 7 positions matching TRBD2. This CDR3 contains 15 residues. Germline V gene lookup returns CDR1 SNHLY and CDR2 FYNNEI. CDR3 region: CAILTSDLNSDEQYF. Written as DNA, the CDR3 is TGTGCCATCTTAACTAGCGACCTCAACTCCGACGAGCAGTACTTC.

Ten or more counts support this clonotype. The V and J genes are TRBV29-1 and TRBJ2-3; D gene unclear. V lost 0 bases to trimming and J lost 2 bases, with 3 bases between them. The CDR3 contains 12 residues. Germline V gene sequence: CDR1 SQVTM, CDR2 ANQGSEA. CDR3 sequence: CSVEEHTDTQYF. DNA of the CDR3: TGCAGCGTTGAAGAACACACAGATACGCAGTATTTT.

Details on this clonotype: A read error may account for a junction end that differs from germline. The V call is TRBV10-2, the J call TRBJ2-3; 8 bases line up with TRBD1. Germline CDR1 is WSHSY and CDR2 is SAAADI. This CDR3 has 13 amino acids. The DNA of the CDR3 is TGCGCCAGCAGAACAGGGGGAACAGATACGCGGTATTTT. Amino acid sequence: CASRTGGTDTRYF.

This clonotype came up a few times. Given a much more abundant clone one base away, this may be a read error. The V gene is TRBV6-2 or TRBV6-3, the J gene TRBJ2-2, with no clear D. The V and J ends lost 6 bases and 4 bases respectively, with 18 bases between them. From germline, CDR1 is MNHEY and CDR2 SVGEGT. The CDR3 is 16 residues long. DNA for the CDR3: TGTGCCAGCAGCTACCAGGCACAGATAAGCACCGGGGAGCTGTTTTTT. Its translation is CASSYQAQISTGELFF.

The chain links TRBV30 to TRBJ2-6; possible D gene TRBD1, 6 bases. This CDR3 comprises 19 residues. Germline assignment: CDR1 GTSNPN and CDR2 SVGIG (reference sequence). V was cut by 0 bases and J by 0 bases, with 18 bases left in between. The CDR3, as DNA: TGTGCCTGGAGTGTTCCTCGGACAGTAAGCTACTCTGGGGCCAACGTCCTGACTTTC. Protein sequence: CAWSVPRTVSYSGANVLTF.

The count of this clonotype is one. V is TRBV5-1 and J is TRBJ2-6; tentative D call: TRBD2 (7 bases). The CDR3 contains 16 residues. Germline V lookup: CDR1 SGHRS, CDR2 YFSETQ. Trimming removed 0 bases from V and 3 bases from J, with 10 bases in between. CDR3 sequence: CASSLEGGFGANVLTF. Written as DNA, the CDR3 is TGCGCCAGCAGCTTGGAGGGGGGGTTTGGGGCCAACGTCCTGACTTTC.

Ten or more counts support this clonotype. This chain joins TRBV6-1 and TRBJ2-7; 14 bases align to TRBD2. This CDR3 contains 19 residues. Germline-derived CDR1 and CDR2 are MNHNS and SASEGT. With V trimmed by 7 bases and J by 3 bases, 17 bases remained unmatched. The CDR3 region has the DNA TGTGCCAGCAAAATACCGGGACTAGCGGGAGTTGGGCACTTCTACGAGCAGTACTTC. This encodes CASKIPGLAGVGHFYEQYF.

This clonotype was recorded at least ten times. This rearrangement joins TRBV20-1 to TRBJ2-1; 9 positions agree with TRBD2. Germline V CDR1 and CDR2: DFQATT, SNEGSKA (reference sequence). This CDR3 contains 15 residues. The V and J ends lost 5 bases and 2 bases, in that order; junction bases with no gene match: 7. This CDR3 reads CSAQISGSPYNEQFF. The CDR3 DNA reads TGCAGTGCTCAGATTAGCGGGAGTCCCTACAATGAGCAGTTCTTC.

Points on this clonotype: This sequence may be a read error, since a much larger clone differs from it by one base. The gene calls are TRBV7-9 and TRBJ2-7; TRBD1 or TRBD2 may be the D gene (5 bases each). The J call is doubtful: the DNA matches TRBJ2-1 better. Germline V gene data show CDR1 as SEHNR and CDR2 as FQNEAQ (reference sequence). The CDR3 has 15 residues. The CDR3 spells CASSQGTYSTYEQFF. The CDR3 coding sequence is TGTGCCAGCAGCCAAGGGACCTACAGCACCTACGAGCAGTTCTTC.

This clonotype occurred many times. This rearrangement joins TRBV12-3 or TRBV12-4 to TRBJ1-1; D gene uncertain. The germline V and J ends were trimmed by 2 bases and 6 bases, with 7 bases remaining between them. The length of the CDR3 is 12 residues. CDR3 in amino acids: CASSLFVAEAFF. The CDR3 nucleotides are TGTGCCAGCAGTTTATTTGTCGCTGAAGCTTTCTTT.

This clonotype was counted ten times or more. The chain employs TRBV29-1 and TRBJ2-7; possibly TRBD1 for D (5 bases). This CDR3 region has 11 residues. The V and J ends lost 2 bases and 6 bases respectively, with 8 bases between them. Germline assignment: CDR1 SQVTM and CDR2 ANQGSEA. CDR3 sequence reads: CSVERQLEQYF. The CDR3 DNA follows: TGCAGCGTTGAAAGACAGCTCGAGCAGTACTTC.

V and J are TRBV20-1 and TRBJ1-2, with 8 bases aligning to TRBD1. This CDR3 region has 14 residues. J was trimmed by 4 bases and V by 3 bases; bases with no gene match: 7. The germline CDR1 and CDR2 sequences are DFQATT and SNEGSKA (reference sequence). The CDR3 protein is CSASLGQGAYGYTF. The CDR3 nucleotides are TGCAGTGCTAGCCTCGGACAGGGCGCCTATGGCTACACCTTC.

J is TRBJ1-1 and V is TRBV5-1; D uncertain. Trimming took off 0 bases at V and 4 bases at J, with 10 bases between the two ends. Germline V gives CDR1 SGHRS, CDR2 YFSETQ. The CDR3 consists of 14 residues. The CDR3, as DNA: TGCGCCAGCAGCTTGGCGCGGTTGGGCACTGAAGCTTTCTTT. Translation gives CASSLARLGTEAFF.

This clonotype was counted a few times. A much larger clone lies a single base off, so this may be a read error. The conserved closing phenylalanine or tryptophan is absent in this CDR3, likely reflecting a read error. The CDR3 DNA reads TGTGCCTGGAGGAAACCCCACGGTCGACTCTATGGCTACACCCTC. Translating gives CAWRKPHGRLYGYTL. The chain carries TRBV30 and TRBJ1-2; no clear D. The CDR3 contains 15 residues. Trimming removed 3 bases at V and 4 bases at J, with 18 bases between. Germline-derived CDR1 and CDR2 are GTSNPN and SVGIG (reference sequence).

CDR3 residues: CASNYGLTDINTEAFF. CDR3 bases: TGTGCCAGCAACTATGGGTTGACAGACATAAACACTGAAGCTTTCTTT. The chain recombines TRBV6-1 with TRBJ1-1; D might be TRBD1 (5 bases). With 7 bases removed from V and 2 bases from J, the gap between germline ends came to 20 bases. The CDR3 extends over 16 amino acids. Germline V lookup: CDR1 MNHNS, CDR2 SASEGT.

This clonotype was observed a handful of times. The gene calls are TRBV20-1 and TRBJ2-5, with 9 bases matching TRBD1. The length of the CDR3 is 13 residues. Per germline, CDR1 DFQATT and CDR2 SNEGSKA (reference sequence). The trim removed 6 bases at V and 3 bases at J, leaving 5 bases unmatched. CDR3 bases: TGCAGTGCACCGAGGACAGGGGAAGAGACCCAGTACTTC. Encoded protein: CSAPRTGEETQYF.

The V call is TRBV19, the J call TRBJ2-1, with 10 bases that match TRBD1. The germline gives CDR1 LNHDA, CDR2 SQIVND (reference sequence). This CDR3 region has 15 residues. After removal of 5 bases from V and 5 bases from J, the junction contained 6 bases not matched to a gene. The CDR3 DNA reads TGTGCCAGTAGTGGGGACAGGGGAGGAAACAATGAGCAGTTCTTC. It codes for CASSGDRGGNNEQFF.

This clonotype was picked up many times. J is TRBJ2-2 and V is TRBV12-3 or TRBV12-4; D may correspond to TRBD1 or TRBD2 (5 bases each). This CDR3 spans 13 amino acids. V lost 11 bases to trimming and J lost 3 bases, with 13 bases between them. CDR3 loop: CASKGRYTGELFF. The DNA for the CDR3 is TGTGCCTCCAAGGGGAGATACACCGGGGAGCTGTTTTTT.

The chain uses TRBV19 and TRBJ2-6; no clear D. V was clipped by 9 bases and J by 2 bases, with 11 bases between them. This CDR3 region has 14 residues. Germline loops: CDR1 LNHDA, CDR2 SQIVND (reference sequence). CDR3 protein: CASRVGAGANVLTF. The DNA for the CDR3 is TGTGCCAGCCGGGTGGGTGCTGGGGCCAACGTCCTGACTTTC.

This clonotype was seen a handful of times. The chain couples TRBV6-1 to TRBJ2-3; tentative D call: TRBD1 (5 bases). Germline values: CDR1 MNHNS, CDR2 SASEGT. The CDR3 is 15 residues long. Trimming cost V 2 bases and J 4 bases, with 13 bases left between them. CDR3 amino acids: CASSEHYRGSDTQYF. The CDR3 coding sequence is TGTGCCAGCAGTGAACATTATAGGGGCTCAGATACGCAGTATTTT.

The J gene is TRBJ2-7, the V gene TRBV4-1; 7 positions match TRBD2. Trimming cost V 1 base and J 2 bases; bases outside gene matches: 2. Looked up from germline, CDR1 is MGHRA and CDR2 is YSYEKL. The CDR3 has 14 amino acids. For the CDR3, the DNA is TGCGCCAGCAGCCAAGGGGAGGGGACCTACGAGCAGTACTTC. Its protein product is CASSQGEGTYEQYF.

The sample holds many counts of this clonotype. CDR3 bases: TGTGCCAGCAGTGAAATTGGGGCGGGGAGCATCACAGATACGCAGTATTTT. It codes for CASSEIGAGSITDTQYF. The chain couples TRBV2 to TRBJ2-3, with a possible D match to TRBD2 (6 bases). V lost 2 bases to trimming and J lost 2 bases, with 17 bases between them. The CDR3 sequence is 17 residues long. Germline CDR1 and CDR2: SNHLY and FYNNEI.

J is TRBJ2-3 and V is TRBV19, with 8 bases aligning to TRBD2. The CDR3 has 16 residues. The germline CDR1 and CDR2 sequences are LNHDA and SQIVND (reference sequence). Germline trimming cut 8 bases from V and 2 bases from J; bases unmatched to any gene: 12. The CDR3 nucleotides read TGTGCCAGTTCCGGGAGGGTCGGAGGGGACACAGATACGCAGTATTTT. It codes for CASSGRVGGDTDTQYF. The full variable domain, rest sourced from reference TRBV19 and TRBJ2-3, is DGGITQSPKYLFRKEGQNVTLSCEQNLNHDAMYWYRQDPGQGLRLIYYSQIVNDFQKGDIAEGYSVSREKKESFPLTVTSAQKNPTAFYLCASSGRVGGDTDTQYFGPGTRLTVL.

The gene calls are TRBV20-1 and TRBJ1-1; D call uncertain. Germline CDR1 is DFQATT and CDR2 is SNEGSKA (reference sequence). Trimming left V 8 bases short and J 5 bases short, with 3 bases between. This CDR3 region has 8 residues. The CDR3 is CSLTEAFF. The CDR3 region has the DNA TGCAGTCTAACTGAAGCTTTCTTT.

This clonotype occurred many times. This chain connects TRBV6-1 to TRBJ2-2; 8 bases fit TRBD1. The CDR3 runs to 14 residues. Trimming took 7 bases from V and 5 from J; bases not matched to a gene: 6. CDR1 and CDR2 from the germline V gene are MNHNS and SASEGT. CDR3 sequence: CASIRQGSTGELFF. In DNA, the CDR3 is TGTGCCAGCATTAGACAGGGGAGTACCGGGGAGCTGTTTTTT.

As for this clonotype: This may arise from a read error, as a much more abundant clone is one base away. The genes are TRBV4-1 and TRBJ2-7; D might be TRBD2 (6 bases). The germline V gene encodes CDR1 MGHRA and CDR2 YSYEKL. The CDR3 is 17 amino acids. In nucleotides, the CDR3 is TGCGCCAGCAGCCAAGTTGGACGGGGGTTAAGATCCTGCGAGCAGTACTTC. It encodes CASSQVGRGLRSCEQYF.

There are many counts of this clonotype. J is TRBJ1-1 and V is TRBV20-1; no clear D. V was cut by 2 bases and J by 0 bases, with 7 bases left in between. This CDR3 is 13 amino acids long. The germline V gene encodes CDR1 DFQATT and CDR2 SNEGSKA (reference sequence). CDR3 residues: CSARISMNTEAFF. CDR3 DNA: TGCAGTGCTAGAATCAGCATGAACACTGAAGCTTTCTTT.

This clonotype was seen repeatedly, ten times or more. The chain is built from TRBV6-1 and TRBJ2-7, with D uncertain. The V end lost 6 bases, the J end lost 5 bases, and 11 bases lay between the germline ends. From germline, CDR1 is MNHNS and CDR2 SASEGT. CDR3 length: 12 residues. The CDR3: CASSPLHHEQYF. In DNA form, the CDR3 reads TGTGCCAGCAGCCCCCTTCATCACGAGCAGTACTTC.

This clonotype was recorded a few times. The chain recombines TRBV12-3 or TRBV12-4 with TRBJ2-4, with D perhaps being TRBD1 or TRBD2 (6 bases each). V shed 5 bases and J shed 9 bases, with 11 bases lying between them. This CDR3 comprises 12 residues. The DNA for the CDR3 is TGTGCCAGCAGTACGGGGGCGAGCATTCAGTACTTC. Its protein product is CASSTGASIQYF.

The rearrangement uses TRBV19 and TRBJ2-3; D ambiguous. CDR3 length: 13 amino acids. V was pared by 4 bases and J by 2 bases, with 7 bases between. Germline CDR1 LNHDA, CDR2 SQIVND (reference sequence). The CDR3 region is CASSKSLTDTQYF. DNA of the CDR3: TGTGCCAGTAGTAAGTCACTCACAGATACGCAGTATTTT.